The rows below give T cell receptor beta chains drawn from one sample of a study of blood T cells in healthy people across ages. MiXCR was run by TCRdb on the 5' RACE reads, yielding one entry per CDR3 protein. The top ten hold under 50% of the sample, which has over 700,000 distinct CDR3 sequences, roughly 50% seen once. Source material: blood. The receptors here all came from a man older than 75 in good health. Each CDR3 is given with its conserved first and last residue. A D gene is named only where the DNA matches it firmly. Only part of the rows carry a size: once, few, many, or a class if the clone is expanded.

TRBV2	-	once	TRBJ2-1	TGTGCCAGCAGTGAAGCGGGCGCGGGGCGAGAGACCCAGTTCTTC	CASSEAGAGRETQFF
TRBV20-1	-	once	TRBJ1-4	TGCAGTGCTAGAGGAGACAGTAATGAAAAACTGTTTTTT	CSARGDSNEKLFF
TRBV24-1	TRBD2	-	TRBJ2-6	TGTGCCACCAGTGATCGAAAGGGACTAGCGGGAGCTGGGGCCAACGTCCTGACTTTC	CATSDRKGLAGAGANVLTF
TRBV6-1	-	-	TRBJ1-2	TGTGCCAGCACCGTGACGGAGGCGGACTATGGCTACACCTTC	CASTVTEADYGYTF
TRBV20-1	-	-	TRBJ1-6	TGCAGTGCTAGAGATGAGGGCAGGGAGGGATTGGATTCACCCCTCCACTTT	CSARDEGREGLDSPLHF
TRBV29-1	-	-	TRBJ2-1	TGCAGCGTTAAACAAGGGATCGTCACCTACAATGAGCAGTTCTTC	CSVKQGIVTYNEQFF
TRBV12-3/TRBV12-4	-	-	TRBJ2-7	TGTGCCAGCAGTTTAGCCTATTACGAGCAGTACTTC	CASSLAYYEQYF
TRBV28	-	once	TRBJ1-5	TGTGCCAGCACTGTAACGGGGTTTCAGCCCCAGCATTTT	CASTVTGFQPQHF
TRBV20-1	-	-	TRBJ2-1	TGCAGTGCTAGAGACCCTGGGCAGGGGTACAATGAGCAGTTCTTC	CSARDPGQGYNEQFF
TRBV7-2	TRBD2	-	TRBJ2-7	TGTGCCAGCAGCTTATGGCGGGAGGCCCACGAGCAGTACTTC	CASSLWREAHEQYF
TRBV18	-	-	TRBJ2-7	TGTGCCAGCTCACCGGACAGCGTCGCCGCCTACGAGCAGTACTTC	CASSPDSVAAYEQYF
TRBV20-1	-	once	TRBJ2-7	TGCAGTGCTAGCTCCGGGGGACTTTCTCCCTACGAGCAGTACTTC	CSASSGGLSPYEQYF
TRBV13	-	few	TRBJ2-1	TGTGCCAGCAGCTCGTCAAACGGGGCTTACAACGAGCAGTTCTTC	CASSSSNGAYNEQFF
TRBV10-3	-	few	TRBJ2-1	TGTGCCATCAGCAACCAGGGATCCTACAATGAGCAGTTCTTC	CAISNQGSYNEQFF
TRBV12-3/TRBV12-4	-	-	TRBJ2-3	TGTGCCACCACAGTGGCTAGCAGTTCTTCCACAGATACGCAGTATTTT	CATTVASSSSTDTQYF
TRBV9	-	-	TRBJ1-1	TGTACCAGCAGCGTAGGGGGGCGAGTGAACACTGAAGCTTTCTTT	CTSSVGGRVNTEAFF
TRBV5-5	-	-	TRBJ2-5	TGTGCCAGCAGCTGGGGACGGGGTGGTGAGCAGTACTTC	CASSWGRGGEQYF
TRBV7-9	TRBD1	many	TRBJ1-2	TGTGCCAGCAGCTTTGGGACAGGGGATGGCTACACCTTC	CASSFGTGDGYTF
TRBV5-1	-	-	TRBJ2-5	TGCGCCAGCAGCTTCCATAGTCTGGGCCAAGAGACCCAGTACTTC	CASSFHSLGQETQYF
TRBV10-3	-	-	TRBJ2-7	TGTGCCACCGGGCAGCATTCGAGTGAGCAGTACTTC	CATGQHSSEQYF
TRBV10-3	TRBD2	-	TRBJ2-7	TGTGCCATCAGTGAGGCTAGCGGGAACCTTTGGGAGCAGTACTTC	CAISEASGNLWEQYF
TRBV5-1	TRBD1	-	TRBJ1-2	TGCGCCAGCAGCTTGGCCGTCGGACAGGGGACGAATGGCTACACCTTC	CASSLAVGQGTNGYTF
TRBV20-1	TRBD2	-	TRBJ2-5	TGCAGTGCTATAGCGGGAGGTGGTCAAGAGACCCAGTACTTC	CSAIAGGGQETQYF
TRBV6-1	TRBD1	few	TRBJ2-5	TGTGCCAGCCGAAGAGAGGGGGCGTACCAAGAGACCCAGTACTTC	CASRREGAYQETQYF
TRBV24-1	-	-	TRBJ2-1	TGTGCCACCAGTGATTTGTCCGACAATGAGCAGTTCTTC	CATSDLSDNEQFF
TRBV20-1	-	once	TRBJ1-2	TGCAGTGCGGAGCGGACTTCCAGGACAGAGGACGGCTACACCTTC	CSAERTSRTEDGYTF
TRBV7-2	-	few	TRBJ2-1	TGTGCCAGCAGCTTAGACAGGGTTGGGAATGAGCAGTTCTTC	CASSLDRVGNEQFF
TRBV5-1	-	few	TRBJ2-1	TGCGCCAGCAGCTTAAGCGGGTCCGTCTCCTACAATGAGCAGTTCTTC	CASSLSGSVSYNEQFF
TRBV28	-	-	TRBJ2-7	TGTGCCAGCAGCCCTCGCTTTCTGGGGTATGACTACGAGCAGTACTTC	CASSPRFLGYDYEQYF
TRBV20-1	TRBD1	-	TRBJ1-5	TGCAGTGCTCTCCCGGACAGGGGGCAGCCCCAGCATTTT	CSALPDRGQPQHF
TRBV7-9	-	few	TRBJ2-3	TGTGCCAGCAGCCCCCCTGGTTGGATGGGGGATACGCAGTATTTT	CASSPPGWMGDTQYF
TRBV24-1	-	-	TRBJ2-7	TGTGCCACCAGTGACCCCGTCCGATCTGAGCAGTACTTC	CATSDPVRSEQYF
TRBV20-1	TRBD1	-	TRBJ2-7	TGCAGTGCTTCCGGGACAGCCTACGAGCAGTACTTC	CSASGTAYEQYF
TRBV7-2	-	few	TRBJ2-7	TGTGCCAGCAGCTTGGACCCTATTGGGGAGCAGTACTTC	CASSLDPIGEQYF
TRBV3-1	TRBD2	-	TRBJ2-3	TGTGCCAGCGGCCAACAAGGGGAGGGGAATACGCAGTATTTT	CASGQQGEGNTQYF
TRBV9	-	many	TRBJ2-7	TGTGCCAGCAGCGTATTTGATGAGGGTGGCGAGCAGTACTTC	CASSVFDEGGEQYF
TRBV7-3	TRBD2	-	TRBJ2-7	TGTGCCAGCAGCTTAAATCCTAGCGGGAGTTACTACGAGCAGTACTTC	CASSLNPSGSYYEQYF
TRBV6-1	-	-	TRBJ1-5	TGTGCCAGCGCAGGGCAGCAGCCCCAGCATTTT	CASAGQQPQHF
TRBV7-2	-	many	TRBJ2-1	TGTGCCAGCAGCACCTACAATGAGCAGTTCTTC	CASSTYNEQFF
TRBV20-1	-	-	TRBJ2-7	TGCAGTGCTAGCCTAGGGCTCAATGAGCAGTACTTC	CSASLGLNEQYF
TRBV6-6	-	-	TRBJ2-1	TGTGCCAGCAGTTACGAGGCGGGGAACAATGAGCAGTTCTTC	CASSYEAGNNEQFF